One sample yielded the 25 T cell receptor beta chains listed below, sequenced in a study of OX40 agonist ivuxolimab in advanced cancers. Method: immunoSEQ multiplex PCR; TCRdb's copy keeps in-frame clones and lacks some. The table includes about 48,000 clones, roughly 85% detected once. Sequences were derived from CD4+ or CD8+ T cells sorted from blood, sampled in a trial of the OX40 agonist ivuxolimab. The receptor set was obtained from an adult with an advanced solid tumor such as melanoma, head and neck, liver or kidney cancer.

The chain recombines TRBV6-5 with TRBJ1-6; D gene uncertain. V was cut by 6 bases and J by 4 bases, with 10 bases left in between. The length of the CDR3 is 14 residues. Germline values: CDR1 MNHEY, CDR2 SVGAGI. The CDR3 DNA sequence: TGTGCCAGCAGGGCCCGGGGATATAATTCACCCCTCCACTTT. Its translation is CASRARGYNSPLHF.

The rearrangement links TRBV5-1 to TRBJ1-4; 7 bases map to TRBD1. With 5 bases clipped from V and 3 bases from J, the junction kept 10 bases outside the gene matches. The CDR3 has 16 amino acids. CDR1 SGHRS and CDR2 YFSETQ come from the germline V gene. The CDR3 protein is CASRPRQGSPNEKLFF. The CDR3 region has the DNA TGCGCCAGCAGACCTCGACAGGGATCCCCTAATGAAAAACTGTTTTTT.

The CDR3 nucleotides read TGCGCCAGCAGCTTGGGTGGGTCCAAGAGCTCCTACAATGAGCAGTTCTTC. This sequence encodes CASSLGGSKSSYNEQFF. This rearrangement joins TRBV5-1 to TRBJ2-1; D is uncertain. CDR1 and CDR2 (germline): SGHRS, YFSETQ. Trimming cost V 0 bases and J 0 bases, with 13 bases left between them. The CDR3 contains 17 residues. Based on the CDR3 plus reference TRBV5-1 and TRBJ2-1, the full variable domain is KAGVTQTPRYLIKTRGQQVTLSCSPISGHRSVSWYQQTPGQGLQFLFEYFSETQRNKGNFPGRFSGRQFSNSRSEMNVSTLELGDSALYLCASSLGGSKSSYNEQFFGPGTRLTVL.

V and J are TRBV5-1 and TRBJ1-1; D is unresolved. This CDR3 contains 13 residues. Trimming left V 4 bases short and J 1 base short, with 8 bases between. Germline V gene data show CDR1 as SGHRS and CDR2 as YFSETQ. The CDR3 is CASSPRQNTEAFF. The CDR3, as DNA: TGCGCCAGCAGCCCCCGGCAGAACACTGAAGCTTTCTTT.

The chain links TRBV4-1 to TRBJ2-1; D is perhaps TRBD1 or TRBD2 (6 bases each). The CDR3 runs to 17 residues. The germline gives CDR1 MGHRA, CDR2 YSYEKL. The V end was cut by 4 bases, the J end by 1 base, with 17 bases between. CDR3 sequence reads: CASSPQGWGASYNEQFF. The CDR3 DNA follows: TGCGCCAGCAGCCCCCAGGGATGGGGGGCGTCCTACAATGAGCAGTTCTTC.

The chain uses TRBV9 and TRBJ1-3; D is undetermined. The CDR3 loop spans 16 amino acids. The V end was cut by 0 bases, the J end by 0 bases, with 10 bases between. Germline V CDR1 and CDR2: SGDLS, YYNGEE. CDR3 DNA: TGTGCCAGCAGCGTAGGACACTCAAGCTCTGGAAACACCATATATTTT. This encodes CASSVGHSSSGNTIYF.

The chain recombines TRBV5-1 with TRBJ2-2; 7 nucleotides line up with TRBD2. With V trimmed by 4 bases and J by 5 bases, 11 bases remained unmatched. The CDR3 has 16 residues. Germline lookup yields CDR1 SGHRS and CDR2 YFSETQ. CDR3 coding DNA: TGCGCCAGCAGCGTGACCCGCGGGAGAGCAACCGGGGAGCTGTTTTTT. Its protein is CASSVTRGRATGELFF.

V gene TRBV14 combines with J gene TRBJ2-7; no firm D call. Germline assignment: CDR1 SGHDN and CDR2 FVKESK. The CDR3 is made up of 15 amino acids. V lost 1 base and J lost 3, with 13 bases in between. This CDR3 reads CASSQGHTPLYEQYF. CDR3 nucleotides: TGTGCCAGCAGCCAAGGGCATACTCCTCTCTACGAGCAGTACTTC.

CDR3 sequence: CASSPDRDGYTF. In DNA, the CDR3 is TGCGCCAGCAGCCCGGACAGGGATGGCTACACCTTC. The chain links TRBV5-1 to TRBJ1-2; TRBD1 matches 8 bases. Unmatched junction bases numbered 2, after V lost 4 bases and J lost 6 bases. Germline V lookup: CDR1 SGHRS, CDR2 YFSETQ. The CDR3 covers 12 residues.

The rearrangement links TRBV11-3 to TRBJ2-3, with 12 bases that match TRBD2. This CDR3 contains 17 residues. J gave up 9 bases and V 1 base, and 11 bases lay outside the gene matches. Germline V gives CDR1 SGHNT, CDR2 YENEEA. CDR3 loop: CASSLAPSASGRGTQYF. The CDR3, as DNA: TGTGCCAGCAGCTTAGCTCCTTCCGCTAGCGGGAGGGGGACGCAGTATTTT.

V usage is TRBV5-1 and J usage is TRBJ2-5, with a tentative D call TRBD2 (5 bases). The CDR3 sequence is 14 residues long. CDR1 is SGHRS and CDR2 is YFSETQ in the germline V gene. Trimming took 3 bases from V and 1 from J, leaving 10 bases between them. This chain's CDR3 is CASSSSRPQETQYF. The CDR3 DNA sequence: TGCGCCAGCAGCTCTAGCAGACCCCAAGAGACCCAGTACTTC.

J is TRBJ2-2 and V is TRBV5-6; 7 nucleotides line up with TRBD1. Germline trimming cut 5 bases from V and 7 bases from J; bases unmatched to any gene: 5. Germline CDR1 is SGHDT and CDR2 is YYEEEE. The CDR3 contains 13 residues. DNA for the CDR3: TGTGCCAGCAGACAGGGGATGATCGGGGAGCTGTTTTTT. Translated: CASRQGMIGELFF.

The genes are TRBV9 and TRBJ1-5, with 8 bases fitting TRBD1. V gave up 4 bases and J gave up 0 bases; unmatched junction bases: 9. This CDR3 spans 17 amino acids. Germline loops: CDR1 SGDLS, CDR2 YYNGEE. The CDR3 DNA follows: TGTGCCAGCAGCAAAAAGACAGGGGTTTATAGCAATCAGCCCCAGCATTTT. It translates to CASSKKTGVYSNQPQHF.

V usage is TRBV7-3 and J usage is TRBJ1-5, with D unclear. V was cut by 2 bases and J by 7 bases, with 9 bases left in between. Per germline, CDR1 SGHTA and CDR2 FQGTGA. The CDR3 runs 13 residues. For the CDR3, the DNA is TGTGCCAGCAGCTTACAAAGCGGACAGCCCCAGCATTTT. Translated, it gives CASSLQSGQPQHF.

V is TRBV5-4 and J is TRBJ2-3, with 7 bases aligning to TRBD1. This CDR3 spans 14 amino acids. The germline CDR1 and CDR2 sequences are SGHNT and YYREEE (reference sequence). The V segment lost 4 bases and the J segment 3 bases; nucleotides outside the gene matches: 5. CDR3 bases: TGTGCCAGCAGCCCCAGGGGGATGACAGATACGCAGTATTTT. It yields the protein CASSPRGMTDTQYF.

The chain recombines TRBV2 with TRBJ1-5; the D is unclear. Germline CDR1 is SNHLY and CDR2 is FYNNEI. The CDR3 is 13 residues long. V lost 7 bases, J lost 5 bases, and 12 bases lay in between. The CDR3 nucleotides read TGTGCCAGCATGGCAGGTCAGGATCAGCCCCAGCATTTT. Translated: CASMAGQDQPQHF.

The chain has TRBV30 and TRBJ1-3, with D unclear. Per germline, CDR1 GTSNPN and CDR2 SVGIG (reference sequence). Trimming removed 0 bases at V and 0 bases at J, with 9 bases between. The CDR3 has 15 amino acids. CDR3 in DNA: TGTGCCTGGAGTGTCAGGACGGTCTCTGGAAACACCATATATTTT. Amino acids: CAWSVRTVSGNTIYF.

CDR3 sequence: CAWRIPGVGEQYF. In DNA form, the CDR3 reads TGTGCCTGGAGGATACCGGGCGTAGGTGAGCAGTACTTC. This chain joins TRBV30 and TRBJ2-7; unclear D gene. Germline CDR1 GTSNPN, CDR2 SVGIG (reference sequence). Trimming took 3 bases from V and 7 from J, leaving 16 bases between them. The CDR3 runs 13 residues.

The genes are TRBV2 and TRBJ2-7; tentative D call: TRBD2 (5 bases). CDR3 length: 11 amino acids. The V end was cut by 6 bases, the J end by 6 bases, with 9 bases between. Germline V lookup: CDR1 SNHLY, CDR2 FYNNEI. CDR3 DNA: TGTGCCAGCAGCCGAGAGGGCGAGCAGTACTTC. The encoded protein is CASSREGEQYF.

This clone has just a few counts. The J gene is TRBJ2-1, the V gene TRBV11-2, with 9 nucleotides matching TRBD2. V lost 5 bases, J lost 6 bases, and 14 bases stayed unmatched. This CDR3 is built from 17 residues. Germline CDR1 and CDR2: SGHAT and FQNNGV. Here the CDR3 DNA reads TGTGCCAGCAGCGGGACCCCGGGACTAGCTGATTTCAATGAGCAGTTCTTC. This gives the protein CASSGTPGLADFNEQFF.

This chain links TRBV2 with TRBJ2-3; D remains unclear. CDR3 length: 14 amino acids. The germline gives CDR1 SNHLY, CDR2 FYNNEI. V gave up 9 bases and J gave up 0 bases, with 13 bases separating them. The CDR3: CASYGAISTDTQYF. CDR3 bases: TGTGCCAGTTATGGCGCTATAAGCACAGATACGCAGTATTTT.

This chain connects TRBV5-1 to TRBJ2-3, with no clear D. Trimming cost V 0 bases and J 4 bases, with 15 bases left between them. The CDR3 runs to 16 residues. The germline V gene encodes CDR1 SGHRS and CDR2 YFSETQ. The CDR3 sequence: CASSLEGPSLADTQYF. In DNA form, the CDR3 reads TGCGCCAGCAGCTTGGAAGGGCCTAGTCTGGCAGATACGCAGTATTTT.

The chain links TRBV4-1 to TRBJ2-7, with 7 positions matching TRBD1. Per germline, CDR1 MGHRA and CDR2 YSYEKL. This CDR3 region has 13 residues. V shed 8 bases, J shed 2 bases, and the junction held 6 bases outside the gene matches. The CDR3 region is CASDGQETYEQYF. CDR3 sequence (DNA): TGCGCCAGCGACGGACAGGAAACCTACGAGCAGTACTTC.

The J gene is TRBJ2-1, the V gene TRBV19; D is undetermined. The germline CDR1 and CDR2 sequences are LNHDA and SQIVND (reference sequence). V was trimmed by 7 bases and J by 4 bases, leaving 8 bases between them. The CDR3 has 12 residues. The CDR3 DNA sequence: TGTGCCAGTAATTGGGGATACAATGAGCAGTTCTTC. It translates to CASNWGYNEQFF.

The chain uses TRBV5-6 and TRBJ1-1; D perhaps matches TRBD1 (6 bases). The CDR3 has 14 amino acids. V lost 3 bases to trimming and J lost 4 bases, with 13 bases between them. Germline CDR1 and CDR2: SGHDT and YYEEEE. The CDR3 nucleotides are TGTGCCAGCAGCTCATGGGGGGCGCGCACTGAAGCTTTCTTT. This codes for CASSSWGARTEAFF. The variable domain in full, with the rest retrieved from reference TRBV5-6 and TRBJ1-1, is DAGVTQSPTHLIKTRGQQVTLRCSPKSGHDTVSWYQQALGQGPQFIFQYYEEEERQRGNFPDRFSGHQFPNYSSELNVNALLLGDSALYLCASSSWGARTEAFFGQGTRLTVV.